The T cell receptor beta chain described here comes from a study of shared clonotypes between healthy human individuals. About the research overall: The cohort comprised a couple of women and a few men. Their ages spanned 18 to 49 years.

The assay was immunoSEQ multiplex PCR, and TCRdb's table has in-frame clones only and misses some. The top ten hold about 0.13% of the sample, which has millions of clones, around nine tenths seen once. On this clone itself: No antigen is known for it.

Study-level points and caveats: The generation probabilities recorded for non-shared clonotypes fell below those of clonotypes shared by all four donors. Only blood underwent sampling, and tissue repertoires likely differ.

CD4+ cell separation produced CD45RA+ naive and CD45RA-negative memory subsets. V shed 1 base and J shed 6 bases, with 9 bases lying between them. Germline CDR1 reads MNHEY; CDR2 reads SVGAGI. This CDR3 region has 13 residues. This chain connects TRBV6-5 to TRBJ1-2; D is unclear. This TCR was sampled from a man between 18 and 29 years old in good health. Sequenced material: naive CD4+ T cells sorted from blood. This sample's subset: CD45RA+ positively selected. The CDR3 DNA reads as TGTGCCAGCAGTTACTTCCACGGGGATGGCTACACCTTC. This gives the protein CASSYFHGDGYTF.